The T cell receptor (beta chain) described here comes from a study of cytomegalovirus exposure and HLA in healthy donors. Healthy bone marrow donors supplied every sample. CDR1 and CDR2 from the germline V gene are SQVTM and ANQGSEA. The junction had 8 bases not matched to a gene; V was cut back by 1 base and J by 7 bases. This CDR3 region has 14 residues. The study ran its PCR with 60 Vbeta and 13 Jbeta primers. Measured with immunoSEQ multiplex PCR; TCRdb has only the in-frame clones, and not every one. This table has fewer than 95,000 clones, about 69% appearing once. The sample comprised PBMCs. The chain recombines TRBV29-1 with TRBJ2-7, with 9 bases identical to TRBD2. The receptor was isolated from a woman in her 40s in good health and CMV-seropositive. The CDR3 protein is CSVEGAGGSGEQYF. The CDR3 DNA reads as TGCAGCGTTGAAGGAGCGGGAGGTTCGGGTGAGCAGTACTTC.